These 12 T cell receptor beta chains came from one sample sequenced in a study of PD-1 blockade in classical Hodgkin lymphoma. Data came from immunoSEQ multiplex PCR; TCRdb stores just in-frame clones and leaves some out. The sample carries some 93,000 clones, 89% recorded once. With no exception, relapse followed autologous stem cell transplantation in all patients, and brentuximab vedotin exposure varied. This specimen consisted of peripheral blood mononuclear cells (PBMCs), obtained before the second cycle of nivolumab. All receptors derive from a human donor with classical Hodgkin lymphoma.

The chain links TRBV19 to TRBJ2-7; TRBD2 matches 8 bases. The ends lost 5 bases at V and 4 bases at J; junction bases unmatched: 4. The CDR3 consists of 13 residues. CDR1 and CDR2 (germline): LNHDA, SQIVND (reference sequence). The CDR3 DNA reads TGTGCCAGTAGTCTAAGACTAGCGTACGAGCAGTACTTC. Protein: CASSLRLAYEQYF. Drawing the rest from reference TRBV19 and TRBJ2-7, the complete variable domain is DGGITQSPKYLFRKEGQNVTLSCEQNLNHDAMYWYRQDPGQGLRLIYYSQIVNDFQKGDIAEGYSVSREKKESFPLTVTSAQKNPTAFYLCASSLRLAYEQYFGPGTRLTVT.

This chain joins TRBV6-6 and TRBJ2-7; 11 bases match TRBD1. CDR1 and CDR2 (germline): MNHNY, SVGAGI (reference sequence). V was pared by 6 bases and J by 3 bases, with 1 base of the junction left unmatched. CDR3 length: 13 residues. The CDR3: CASRGTGGYEQYF. CDR3 coding DNA: TGTGCCAGCAGGGGGACAGGGGGCTACGAGCAGTACTTC.

This clone was seen just once. The chain recombines TRBV28 with TRBJ2-7, with TRBD2 as a possible D gene (6 bases). The germline V and J ends were trimmed by 6 bases and 0 bases, with 15 bases remaining between them. In germline, CDR1 is MDHEN, CDR2 SYDVKM. The CDR3 contains 15 residues. This chain's CDR3 is CASSPPGTRSYEQYF. The CDR3 coding sequence is TGTGCCAGCAGCCCTCCAGGGACTCGCTCCTACGAGCAGTACTTC.

The rearrangement uses TRBV10-3 and TRBJ1-1; tentative D call: TRBD1 (6 bases). The germline gives CDR1 ENHRY, CDR2 SYGVKD. The CDR3 spans 14 residues. The V end was cut by 10 bases, the J end by 4 bases, with 19 bases between. This chain's CDR3 is CATRGGGLVTEAFF. The DNA of the CDR3 is TGTGCCACCAGAGGTGGGGGGCTCGTCACTGAAGCTTTCTTT.

The chain couples TRBV6-5 to TRBJ2-3; possibly TRBD2 for D (6 bases). Germline loops: CDR1 MNHEY, CDR2 SVGAGI. V was cut by 6 bases and J by 1 base, with 11 bases left in between. The CDR3 contains 14 residues. CDR3 residues: CASSLKRGTDTQYF. CDR3 bases: TGTGCCAGCAGCTTAAAGCGGGGCACAGATACGCAGTATTTT.

The genes are TRBV29-1 and TRBJ2-7, with 8 bases lining up with TRBD1. The junction had 1 base not matched to a gene; V was cut back by 7 bases and J by 2 bases. This CDR3 has 11 residues. Germline CDR1 and CDR2: SQVTM and ANQGSEA. The CDR3 here is CSGTGTYEQYF. The CDR3, as DNA: TGCAGCGGGACAGGGACCTACGAGCAGTACTTC.

The V call is TRBV28, the J call TRBJ2-7; weak D call: TRBD1 (5 bases). The germline V and J ends were trimmed by 5 bases and 2 bases, with 16 bases remaining between them. This CDR3 contains 15 residues. The germline V gene has CDR1 MDHEN and CDR2 SYDVKM. The CDR3 here is CASSPRWQGTYEQYF. For the CDR3, the DNA is TGTGCCAGCAGTCCCCGTTGGCAGGGTACCTACGAGCAGTACTTC.

This clone was counted a single time. The gene calls are TRBV13 and TRBJ1-4; D gene unclear. Germline V gene data show CDR1 as PRHDT and CDR2 as FYEKMQ (reference sequence). This CDR3 region has 17 residues. Trimming took off 5 bases at V and 7 bases at J, with 23 bases between the two ends. The CDR3 spells CASSRGTGLGVGEKLFF. The CDR3 bases are TGTGCCAGCAGCCGTGGAACGGGGTTGGGTGTCGGTGAAAAACTGTTTTTT.

Only one count was recorded for this clone. The J gene is TRBJ2-1, the V gene TRBV2, with D possibly TRBD1 on 5 matching bases. CDR1 is SNHLY and CDR2 is FYNNEI in the germline V gene. Deletions cut 6 bases from V and 7 bases from J, with 16 bases between. This CDR3 is 14 amino acids long. CDR3 in DNA: TGTGCCAGCAGCGTGCTCCTAGGGGAAAATGAGCAGTTCTTC. Its protein is CASSVLLGENEQFF.

The chain recombines TRBV19 with TRBJ2-6; a possible D gene is TRBD1 (6 bases). CDR3 length: 15 amino acids. Germline loops: CDR1 LNHDA, CDR2 SQIVND (reference sequence). Trimming cost V 6 bases and J 4 bases, with 13 bases left between them. The CDR3 sequence is CASSQTGAGANVLTF. CDR3 DNA: TGTGCCAGTAGCCAGACAGGCGCCGGGGCCAACGTCCTGACTTTC.

The V call is TRBV18, the J call TRBJ1-1, with 9 positions matching TRBD1. With 2 bases clipped from V and 4 bases from J, the junction kept 11 bases outside the gene matches. Germline CDR1 is KGHSH and CDR2 is LQKENI. The CDR3 runs to 17 residues. The CDR3 reads CASSPKQGAFVGTEAFF. For the CDR3, the DNA is TGTGCCAGCTCACCAAAACAGGGGGCTTTTGTGGGCACTGAAGCTTTCTTT.

CDR3 DNA sequence: TGTGCCAGCAGCTTAGGGTCTCAGGGGGCGAAACGCCGCAATGAGCAGTTCTTC. Translation gives CASSLGSQGAKRRNEQFF. The chain has TRBV7-9 and TRBJ2-1; 8 bases are a match to TRBD1. J gave up 6 bases and V 1 base, and 14 bases lay outside the gene matches. From germline, CDR1 is SEHNR and CDR2 FQNEAQ (reference sequence). The CDR3 is 18 residues long.